Below are 20 T cell receptor beta chains sequenced from a single sample in a study of OX40 agonist ivuxolimab in advanced cancers. The table came from immunoSEQ multiplex PCR; TCRdb's copy has only in-frame clones and leaves some out. Of 57,000 or so clones in the sample, approximately 92% are singletons; the top ten hold 0.5% to 0.75%. The sequencing used CD4+ or CD8+ T cells sorted from blood, collected in a trial of the OX40 agonist ivuxolimab. Receptors were obtained from an adult with an advanced solid tumor such as melanoma, head and neck, liver or kidney cancer.

The CDR3 sequence: CASSVVSGGAKETQYF. CDR3 DNA: TGTGCCAGCAGCGTTGTTAGCGGGGGGGCCAAGGAGACCCAGTACTTC. This rearrangement joins TRBV9 to TRBJ2-5; 11 bases match TRBD2. CDR1 is SGDLS, CDR2 YYNGEE, per germline. The CDR3 is 16 amino acids. Trimming cost V 2 bases and J 5 bases; bases outside gene matches: 8.

The rearrangement joins TRBV2 to TRBJ1-6, with D maybe TRBD1 (5 bases). The CDR3 totals 15 residues. Trimming took 5 bases from V and 2 from J, leaving 10 bases between them. CDR1 and CDR2 (germline): SNHLY, FYNNEI. The CDR3 here is CASSLDSTYNSPLHF. CDR3 coding DNA: TGTGCCAGCAGTCTAGACAGTACCTATAATTCACCCCTCCACTTT.

The rearrangement uses TRBV5-1 and TRBJ2-5, with TRBD2 matching 9 bases. V trimming: 4 bases; J trimming: 5 bases; junction bases outside the gene matches: 3. The CDR3 totals 13 residues. CDR1 is SGHRS and CDR2 is YFSETQ in the germline V gene. CDR3 in DNA: TGCGCCAGCAGCCGGACTAGCGAGGAGACCCAGTACTTC. Translating gives CASSRTSEETQYF.

The chain is built from TRBV7-8 and TRBJ1-1, with TRBD1 as a possible D gene (6 bases). The CDR3 consists of 15 residues. Per the germline V gene, CDR1 is SGHVS and CDR2 is FQNEAQ. V was cut by 6 bases and J by 4 bases, with 18 bases left in between. CDR3 sequence reads: CASSYRAAGGTEAFF. The CDR3 DNA is TGTGCCAGCAGTTACAGGGCTGCCGGGGGCACTGAAGCTTTCTTT.

The chain recombines TRBV18 with TRBJ1-4, with a possible D match to TRBD1 (6 bases). V was cut by 1 base and J by 8 bases, with 11 bases left in between. CDR3 length: 14 residues. Germline V CDR1 and CDR2: KGHSH, LQKENI. CDR3 coding DNA: TGTGCCAGCTCACCACAGGGGGTTTACGAAAAACTGTTTTTT. It encodes CASSPQGVYEKLFF.

The chain combines TRBV4-1 with TRBJ1-5; TRBD1 matches at 7 bases. V gave up 3 bases and J gave up 6 bases; unmatched junction bases: 5. Germline loops: CDR1 MGHRA, CDR2 YSYEKL. This CDR3 region has 14 residues. CDR3 sequence (DNA): TGCGCCAGCAGCCAGGACAGGAGTGGTCAGCCCCAGCATTTT. This encodes CASSQDRSGQPQHF.

This chain joins TRBV6-5 and TRBJ1-1; 10 nucleotides match TRBD1. Germline V gene lookup returns CDR1 MNHEY and CDR2 SVGAGI. V shed 6 bases and J 6 bases; nucleotides not matched to a gene: 7. CDR3 length: 14 residues. The CDR3, as DNA: TGTGCCAGCAGCTCGACAGGGGGCGTAGCTGAAGCTTTCTTT. It translates to CASSSTGGVAEAFF.

The gene calls are TRBV5-8 and TRBJ1-2, with D unclear. V lost 0 bases to trimming and J lost 3 bases, with 12 bases between them. CDR3 length: 15 amino acids. Germline CDR1 is SGHTS and CDR2 is YDEGEE. The chain's CDR3 is CASSLAASGYYGYTF. The CDR3 DNA follows: TGTGCCAGCAGCTTGGCCGCTTCGGGCTACTATGGCTACACCTTC.

In this sample, this clone turned up a few times. J is TRBJ2-1 and V is TRBV7-3, with no clear D. The CDR3 consists of 15 residues. The V gene lost 5 bases and the J gene lost 6 bases, with 17 bases spanning the gap. Germline V gives CDR1 SGHTA, CDR2 FQGTGA. DNA of the CDR3: TGTGCCAGCAGCGAACAGCTGACTGGGCCCAATGAGCAGTTCTTC. It specifies CASSEQLTGPNEQFF.

The rearrangement joins TRBV9 to TRBJ2-7, with 8 bases identical to TRBD2. Per the germline V gene, CDR1 is SGDLS and CDR2 is YYNGEE. The CDR3 sequence is 14 residues long. V was clipped by 4 bases and J by 1 base; unmatched bases: 4. CDR3 sequence (DNA): TGTGCCAGCAGCTTAACTAGCGGTTCCTACGAGCAGTACTTC. Amino acids: CASSLTSGSYEQYF.

CDR3 region: CASGTGGASPLEQYF. CDR3 nucleotide sequence: TGTGCCAGTGGGACAGGGGGCGCATCGCCCCTAGAGCAGTACTTC. The chain carries TRBV19 and TRBJ2-7; TRBD1 agrees at 12 bases. The CDR3 consists of 15 residues. V lost 8 bases to trimming and J lost 7 bases; unmatched junction nucleotides: 12. Germline V CDR1 and CDR2: LNHDA, SQIVND (reference sequence).

This clone was observed once. The V call is TRBV11-2, the J call TRBJ1-6; tentatively, D is TRBD1 (5 bases). This CDR3 spans 19 amino acids. Germline CDR1 and CDR2: SGHAT and FQNNGV. V was clipped by 1 base and J by 0 bases, with 16 bases between them. CDR3 sequence reads: CASSLGPTGRSSYNSPLHF. The CDR3, as DNA: TGTGCCAGCAGCTTAGGCCCCACAGGCCGGAGCTCCTATAATTCACCCCTCCACTTT.

V and J are TRBV11-3 and TRBJ2-2; D unresolved. The CDR3 is 15 residues long. Germline-derived CDR1 and CDR2 are SGHNT and YENEEA. Trimming took 0 bases from V and 5 from J, leaving 10 bases between them. This chain's CDR3 is CASSLDMGRTGELFF. The CDR3 DNA reads as TGTGCCAGCAGCTTAGATATGGGCAGGACCGGGGAGCTGTTTTTT. The full variable domain, completed using reference TRBV11-3 and TRBJ2-2, is EAGVVQSPRYKIIEKKQPVAFWCNPISGHNTLYWYLQNLGQGPELLIRYENEEAVDDSQLPKDRFSAERLKGVDSTLKIQPAELGDSAVYLCASSLDMGRTGELFFGEGSRLTVL.

J is TRBJ1-1 and V is TRBV19; 8 bases match TRBD1. CDR1 is LNHDA, CDR2 SQIVND, per germline (reference sequence). CDR3 length equals 13 residues. V shed 7 bases and J 6 bases; nucleotides not matched to a gene: 7. In DNA form, the CDR3 reads TGTGCCAGTAACCCCACGGACAGGGCTGAAGCTTTCTTT. Protein: CASNPTDRAEAFF.

The V call is TRBV27, the J call TRBJ1-4; perhaps TRBD1 as D (5 bases). CDR1 and CDR2 from the germline V gene are MNHEY and SMNVEV (reference sequence). The CDR3 has 14 amino acids. The V end lost 5 bases, the J end lost 6 bases, and 13 bases lay between the germline ends. In nucleotides, the CDR3 is TGTGCCAGCAGTCCCCCGGGGCGTTATGAAAAACTGTTTTTT. It encodes CASSPPGRYEKLFF.

This chain joins TRBV5-1 and TRBJ2-1, with 8 bases identical to TRBD1. V lost 7 bases and J lost 6; bases outside the gene matches: 15. Per germline, CDR1 SGHRS and CDR2 YFSETQ. This CDR3 is 16 amino acids long. The CDR3 DNA follows: TGCGCCAGCGTGAGAACACCCGGGACAGGCAGCAATGAGCAGTTCTTC. Its translation: CASVRTPGTGSNEQFF.

This CDR3 is CASLRQETQYF. CDR3 nucleotides: TGTGCCAGCCTCCGTCAAGAGACCCAGTACTTC. The chain combines TRBV2 with TRBJ2-5; the D is unclear. Looked up from germline, CDR1 is SNHLY and CDR2 is FYNNEI. This CDR3 comprises 11 residues. Trimming took off 8 bases at V and 2 bases at J, with 6 bases between the two ends.

The chain links TRBV7-2 to TRBJ2-7; D possibly corresponds to TRBD2 (7 bases). This CDR3 contains 15 residues. V was shortened by 5 bases and J by 4 bases, with 18 bases between the two germline ends. Germline CDR1 SGHTA, CDR2 FQGNSA. The CDR3 nucleotides read TGTGCCAGCAGCACCCGGATGAGGGGGGGTTACGAGCAGTACTTC. Protein: CASSTRMRGGYEQYF. The variable domain in full, completed from reference TRBV7-2 and TRBJ2-7, reads GAGVSQSPSNKVTEKGKDVELRCDPISGHTALYWYRQSLGQGLEFLIYFQGNSAPDKSGLPSDRFSAERTGGSVSTLTIQRTQQEDSAVYLCASSTRMRGGYEQYFGPGTRLTVT.

The chain uses TRBV6-5 and TRBJ1-1, with D unclear. The V end was cut by 0 bases, the J end by 4 bases, with 6 bases between. Germline V gene sequence: CDR1 MNHEY, CDR2 SVGAGI. CDR3 size: 13 residues. In DNA, the CDR3 is TGTGCCAGCAGTTACTCTAGGATCACTGAAGCTTTCTTT. Amino acids: CASSYSRITEAFF.

This chain joins TRBV5-1 and TRBJ2-2; D is undetermined. Looked up from germline, CDR1 is SGHRS and CDR2 is YFSETQ. The CDR3 extends over 17 amino acids. V lost 4 bases and J 3 bases, leaving 19 bases between the germline ends. The CDR3 here is CASSPRASVRDTGELFF. The DNA for the CDR3 is TGCGCCAGCAGCCCCCGGGCGAGTGTAAGAGACACCGGGGAGCTGTTTTTT.